A single sample gave rise to the 6 T cell receptor beta chains below, sequenced in a study of T cell changes during pregnancy in multiple sclerosis. Data came from immunoSEQ multiplex PCR; TCRdb stores just in-frame clones and leaves some out. The top ten clones hold around 1.2% of a sample with some 100,000 clones, approximately 90% of them seen once. The specimen comprised peripheral blood, sampled in the second trimester of pregnancy. The receptors originated from a female donor with multiple sclerosis, enrolled in a pregnancy study.

This rearrangement joins TRBV7-2 to TRBJ1-3; D perhaps matches TRBD1 (6 bases). This CDR3 is built from 15 residues. Trimming pared 6 bases from V and 3 bases from J, leaving 15 bases between. Germline CDR1 reads SGHTA; CDR2 reads FQGNSA. The CDR3 DNA reads as TGTGCCAGCAGGTTACAGGGTAGCTTTGGAAACACCATATATTTT. Residues: CASRLQGSFGNTIYF.

This chain links TRBV5-1 with TRBJ2-7; 11 nucleotides agree with TRBD1. The germline V gene has CDR1 SGHRS and CDR2 YFSETQ. V was pared by 4 bases and J by 9 bases, with 12 bases of the junction left unmatched. The CDR3 runs to 15 residues. The CDR3 region is CASSPGQGGPRGQYF. Here the CDR3 DNA reads TGCGCCAGCAGCCCGGGACAGGGGGGCCCCCGAGGGCAGTACTTC.

J is TRBJ1-5 and V is TRBV19; D is perhaps TRBD1 (5 bases). Deletions cut 8 bases from V and 0 bases from J, with 8 bases between. Germline V lookup: CDR1 LNHDA, CDR2 SQIVND (reference sequence). CDR3 length: 13 residues. The CDR3 DNA follows: TGTGCCAGTGGGACTTATAGCAATCAGCCCCAGCATTTT. As protein: CASGTYSNQPQHF.

The CDR3 DNA follows: TGCGCCAGCAGCTATGGACAGGGAAGCTATGGCTACACCTTC. This sequence encodes CASSYGQGSYGYTF. The gene calls are TRBV5-1 and TRBJ1-2, with TRBD1 matching over 8 bases. The CDR3 contains 14 residues. V dropped 3 bases and J dropped 4; count of bases not matched to a gene: 5. From germline, CDR1 is SGHRS and CDR2 YFSETQ. Combining the CDR3 with reference TRBV5-1 and TRBJ1-2 gives the whole variable domain KAGVTQTPRYLIKTRGQQVTLSCSPISGHRSVSWYQQTPGQGLQFLFEYFSETQRNKGNFPGRFSGRQFSNSRSEMNVSTLELGDSALYLCASSYGQGSYGYTFGSGTRLTVV.

The chain recombines TRBV6-1 with TRBJ1-5, with D possibly TRBD1 on 6 matching bases. V lost 6 bases, J lost 4 bases, and 16 bases lay in between. Germline lookup yields CDR1 MNHNS and CDR2 SASEGT. The CDR3 is made up of 15 amino acids. CDR3 coding DNA: TGTGCCAGCAGCGACCCAACAGGGCCGAATCAGCCCCAGCATTTT. It encodes CASSDPTGPNQPQHF.

This chain connects TRBV5-5 to TRBJ2-7; D may be TRBD1 (7 bases). V lost 2 bases and J 2 bases, leaving 11 bases between the germline ends. The germline V gene encodes CDR1 SGHKS and CDR2 YYEKEE (reference sequence). The CDR3 runs 14 residues. CDR3 DNA: TGTGCCAGCAGCTTCAGGGGGGCGGCCTACGAGCAGTACTTC. As protein: CASSFRGAAYEQYF.